The text below deals with one T cell receptor (beta chain). The antigen is not known. The germline V gene encodes CDR1 LGHNA and CDR2 YNFKEQ. Unmatched junction bases numbered 12, after V lost 4 bases and J lost 0 bases. The CDR3 has 19 amino acids. These data originate in a study of cytomegalovirus exposure and HLA in healthy donors. Whole-study results and caveats: The sole available immune exposure information was CMV serostatus. With later analysis, a missense DCLRE1C variant became linked to TCR beta V- and J-gene trimming. Per a later analysis, HLA-associated TCR beta chains showed more clonal expansion than other, equally common TCR beta chains.

The PCR had 60 Vbeta and 13 Jbeta primers. Measured with immunoSEQ multiplex PCR; TCRdb has only the in-frame clones, and not every one. The table lists 200,000 or so clones, roughly 87% of them singletons. The chain links TRBV4-2 to TRBJ2-6; TRBD2 matches at 7 bases. This receptor was taken from a girl in the first two years of life in good health and CMV-seronegative. Sequenced input: PBMCs. CDR3: CASSRISGKVPSGANVLTF. In DNA, the CDR3 is TGTGCCAGCAGCCGAATAAGCGGGAAAGTCCCCTCTGGGGCCAACGTCCTGACTTTC.